This T cell receptor beta chain is drawn from a study of OX40 agonist ivuxolimab in advanced cancers. Study overall: An agonistic human IgG2 monoclonal antibody against OX40 (CD134) was given. Every 2 weeks, ivuxolimab was infused into the patients intravenously at between 0.01 and 10 mg/kg.

The method was immunoSEQ multiplex PCR; TCRdb's version includes in-frame clones alone and lacks a portion of them. The sample has more than 70,000 clones, roughly 89% seen once; the top ten hold around 1.5%. Germline V gives CDR1 SGHTA, CDR2 FQGNSA. The CDR3 has 15 amino acids. The ends lost 0 bases at V and 4 bases at J; junction bases unmatched: 6. This receptor was taken from an adult with an advanced solid tumor such as melanoma, head and neck, liver or kidney cancer. The chain uses TRBV7-2 and TRBJ2-7; 7 bases are shared with TRBD2. Here the sequenced sample was CD4+ or CD8+ T cells sorted from blood, taken in a trial of the OX40 agonist ivuxolimab. CDR3 loop: CASSLAAGTSYEQYF. The CDR3, as DNA: TGTGCCAGCAGCTTAGCAGCGGGAACAAGTTACGAGCAGTACTTC.